This TCR beta chain is drawn from a study of regulatory T cells in long-lasting Graves disease. Of note for this clonotype: This may be a read error: a much more frequent sequence differs by one nucleotide.

Time point reported: newly diagnosed GD, antithyroid drugs for less than 3 months. Following extraction of RNA from PBMCs, that RNA was used to make the TCR library. Arm-PCR of CDR3 regions with iRepertoire HTBI primers generated TCR beta libraries. TCRdb ran MiXCR on the multiplex PCR reads and lists one entry per CDR3 protein. The sample consists of roughly 500,000 distinct CDR3 sequences, 13% of them appearing once. This sample also belongs to another study, concerning T cells in Graves' hyperthyroidism and ophthalmopathy.

The source of this sequence is a man aged 25 to 40 with Graves disease. The sequencing here drew on peripheral blood mononuclear cells (PBMCs), taken at new diagnosis, from a patient treated with antithyroid drugs.

CDR3 in amino acids: CASSFTLAGGCYNEQFF. CDR3 bases: TGTGCCAGCAGTTTTACGTTAGCGGGAGGGTGCTACAATGAGCAGTTCTTC. The rearrangement joins TRBV6-2 or TRBV6-3 to TRBJ2-1; 11 bases line up with TRBD2. The CDR3 runs to 17 residues. Germline CDR1 and CDR2: MNHEY and SVGEGT. Trimming removed 4 bases from V and 3 bases from J; junction bases left unmatched: 8.